The rows below give T cell receptor beta chains drawn from one sample of a study of blood T cell repertoires in COVID-19. Clones were read by immunoSEQ multiplex PCR, and TCRdb kept only the in-frame ones, dropping some. The sample includes 89,000 or so clones, around 90% of them seen just once. Sequencing was carried out using peripheral blood. The receptors were sampled from a man aged 45-65 years with COVID-19, enrolled during active disease. The CDR3 runs from the conserved cysteine through the conserved F or W. D genes are given only for firm matches. Size tells how often a clone was seen (once, few, many) or the class of an expanded clone, and some rows leave it out.

size,D,J,V,CDR3,DNA
.,.,TRBJ2-2,TRBV18,CASSPAGTGELFF,TGTGCCAGCTCCCCGGCGGGTACCGGGGAGCTGTTTTTT
.,.,TRBJ2-2,TRBV4-2,CASSQDYRETNTGELFF,TGTGCCAGCAGCCAAGACTATCGGGAGACAAACACCGGGGAGCTGTTTTTT
.,.,TRBJ1-3,TRBV3-1/TRBV3-2,CASSQDPGGGNTIYF,TGTGCCAGCAGCCAAGATCCGGGTGGTGGAAACACCATATATTTT
.,TRBD2,TRBJ2-1,TRBV13,CASSNIHERGGLNEQFF,TGTGCCAGCAGCAACATTCACGAGCGGGGGGGCCTGAATGAGCAGTTCTTC
.,TRBD1,TRBJ2-7,TRBV30,CAWRSRDRGLDEQYF,TGTGCCTGGAGGTCCCGGGACAGGGGGCTCGACGAGCAGTACTTC
.,TRBD2,TRBJ2-1,TRBV18,CASSPGTSGNEQFF,TGTGCCAGCTCACCCGGGACTAGCGGCAATGAGCAGTTCTTC
few,TRBD1,TRBJ1-1,TRBV30,CAWSGQGSTEAFF,TGTGCCTGGAGTGGACAGGGGAGCACTGAAGCTTTCTTT
.,.,TRBJ1-1,TRBV15,CATSRVPGITNTEAFF,TGTGCCACCAGCAGAGTTCCCGGGATCACGAACACTGAAGCTTTCTTT
.,TRBD1,TRBJ1-6,TRBV5-4,CASSLGQGHSPLHF,TGTGCCAGCAGCCTCGGACAGGGACATTCACCCCTCCACTTT
.,TRBD2,TRBJ2-7,TRBV29-1,CSAAGGGPYEQYF,TGCAGCGCTGCTGGCGGGGGGCCCTACGAGCAGTACTTC
.,.,TRBJ1-2,TRBV29-1,CSIRKMRGYGYTF,TGCAGTATTCGGAAAATGCGGGGCTATGGCTACACCTTC
.,.,TRBJ1-2,TRBV28,CASETGTSYGYTF,TGTGCCAGCGAGACCGGGACATCCTATGGCTACACCTTC
.,.,TRBJ2-4,TRBV27,CASSLDPRESSKNIQYF,TGTGCCAGCAGTTTAGACCCTCGGGAGTCCTCCAAAAACATTCAGTACTTC
.,.,TRBJ1-2,TRBV4-3,CASSQVLEGGQASKGYTF,TGCGCCAGCAGCCAAGTCTTAGAGGGAGGGCAGGCGAGCAAAGGCTACACCTTC
.,TRBD1,TRBJ2-1,TRBV5-1,CASSVAGTGENRAYNEQFF,TGCGCCAGCAGCGTAGCCGGGACAGGTGAAAATAGGGCCTACAATGAGCAGTTCTTC
.,.,TRBJ2-1,TRBV19,CASSIGFKGTSFYNEQFF,TGTGCCAGTAGTATTGGGTTTAAAGGGACATCCTTCTACAATGAGCAGTTCTTC
.,TRBD2,TRBJ2-7,TRBV3-1/TRBV3-2,CASSLRTPAGGIYEQYF,TGTGCCAGCAGCCTCCGGACGCCAGCGGGGGGAATCTACGAGCAGTACTTC
.,.,TRBJ2-7,TRBV5-6,CASSRRDSYEQYF,TGTGCCAGCAGCCGCAGGGATTCCTACGAGCAGTACTTC
.,TRBD1,TRBJ1-1,TRBV3-1/TRBV3-2,CASSRGGAATEAFF,TGTGCCAGCAGCCGAGGGGGCGCCGCCACTGAAGCTTTCTTT
.,TRBD1,TRBJ2-3,TRBV15,CATSRGQAGDTQYF,TGTGCCACCAGCAGGGGACAGGCGGGAGATACGCAGTATTTT
.,TRBD1,TRBJ1-2,TRBV10-2,CASSRQGDYGYTF,TGCGCCAGCAGCAGACAGGGCGACTATGGCTACACCTTC
.,TRBD2,TRBJ2-5,TRBV18,CASSPLPGGETQYF,TGTGCCAGCTCACCGTTGCCCGGGGGGGAGACCCAGTACTTC
once,.,TRBJ2-1,TRBV5-1,CASSLGSTLDNEQFF,TGCGCCAGCAGCTTGGGGTCTACCTTGGACAATGAGCAGTTCTTC
.,TRBD2,TRBJ2-1,TRBV2,CASSTLAGSYNEQFF,TGTGCCAGCAGTACCTTAGCGGGATCCTACAATGAGCAGTTCTTC
.,.,TRBJ1-3,TRBV7-2,CASSSRVPSDTIYF,TGTGCCAGCAGCTCCAGGGTCCCGAGTGACACCATATATTTT
.,TRBD1,TRBJ2-2,TRBV30,CAWSLQGTGELFF,TGTGCCTGGAGTTTACAGGGGACCGGGGAGCTGTTTTTT
.,.,TRBJ2-2,TRBV18,CASSPRSTGPTNTGELFF,TGTGCCAGCTCACCGCGATCGACAGGCCCCACGAACACCGGGGAGCTGTTTTTT
.,.,TRBJ2-3,TRBV6-5,CASSYQGSRGTDTQYF,TGTGCCAGCAGTTACCAAGGGTCCAGGGGTACAGATACGCAGTATTTT
.,.,TRBJ2-1,TRBV7-3,CASRPSGFGEQFF,TGTGCCAGCAGACCCTCGGGATTTGGTGAGCAGTTCTTC
few,.,TRBJ1-6,TRBV6-4,CASSRGGARSPLHF,TGTGCCAGCTCTCGGGGGGGGGCCCGATCACCCCTCCACTTT
few,TRBD1,TRBJ1-2,TRBV14,CASSPSGTGRGYTF,TGTGCCAGCAGCCCATCTGGGACAGGCCGTGGCTACACCTTC
.,.,TRBJ2-6,TRBV7-9,CASSRELLSSGANVLTF,TGTGCCAGCAGCAGGGAGCTTCTTAGCTCTGGGGCCAACGTCCTGACTTTC
.,.,TRBJ2-3,TRBV6-2/TRBV6-3,CASSYSIRLTDTQYF,TGTGCCAGCAGTTACTCGATCCGACTTACAGATACGCAGTATTTT
.,.,TRBJ1-5,TRBV21-1,CASSEGLPGDGQPQHF,TGTGCCAGCAGCGAAGGTTTACCGGGGGACGGTCAGCCCCAGCATTTT
once,TRBD1,TRBJ1-6,TRBV4-1,CASRRGQGDNSPLHF,TGCGCCAGCAGACGCGGACAGGGGGATAATTCACCCCTCCACTTT
.,TRBD1,TRBJ1-3,TRBV3-1/TRBV3-2,CASSQTGGSGNTIYF,TGTGCCAGCAGCCAGACAGGGGGCTCTGGAAACACCATATATTTT
.,.,TRBJ2-1,TRBV9,CASSVGGVSSYNEQFF,TGTGCCAGCAGCGTAGGGGGGGTTAGCTCCTACAATGAGCAGTTCTTC